There are many counts of the clone carrying this T cell receptor (beta chain). Its specificity is unknown. Generation of TCR beta libraries employed quantitative 5'-RACE incorporating molecular barcodes. TCRdb itself ran the 5' RACE reads through MiXCR, one entry per CDR3 protein. This table holds 200,000 or so distinct CDR3 sequences, roughly 18% found once. The data stem from a study of CD8 T cells in ankylosing spondylitis. Findings of the study overall: Matched synovial fluid from ankylosing spondylitis patients was reported to be enriched for disease-linked clones. Peripheral blood samples showed relatively rare disease-linked clones, and these clones were CD8+. Fewer than ten highly homologous variants made up a TCR beta motif that seemed to typify ankylosing spondylitis blood.

The germline V and J ends were trimmed by 6 bases and 6 bases, with 18 bases remaining between them. Germline V gene data show CDR1 as LNHDA and CDR2 as SQIVND (reference sequence). The CDR3 runs to 15 residues. The TCR originated in a male donor under 30 with ankylosing spondylitis or in good health (not recorded which). Sequenced: blood, either unsorted or a sorted T cell fraction (not recorded which). The rearrangement joins TRBV19 to TRBJ2-1; no definite D call. The DNA of the CDR3 is TGTGCCAGTAGAGATGTAGGGCTAGAAGGCAATGAGCAGTTCTTC. Its protein is CASRDVGLEGNEQFF.